The rows below give T cell receptor beta chains drawn from one sample of a study of blood T cell repertoires in COVID-19. The method was immunoSEQ multiplex PCR; TCRdb's version includes in-frame clones alone and lacks a portion of them. The table has some 150,000 clones, around 84% seen once. Sequencing was carried out using peripheral blood. The origin of the receptors is a human donor in a cohort sampled during active COVID-19. CDR3s include the opening cysteine and the closing phenylalanine or tryptophan. A D gene is named only where the DNA matches it firmly.

J | V | D | DNA | CDR3
TRBJ1-1 | TRBV5-6 | TRBD1 | TGTGCCAGCAGCCTCGACAGGGGTGCTTTCTTT | CASSLDRGAFF
TRBJ1-1 | TRBV4-3 | - | TGCGCCAGCAGCCAAGATGGGCGGAACACTGAAGCTTTCTTT | CASSQDGRNTEAFF
TRBJ2-7 | TRBV6-6 | TRBD1 | TGTGCCAGCAGGCCGGGACAGGGGCTCGACGAGCAGTACTTC | CASRPGQGLDEQYF
TRBJ1-2 | TRBV27 | - | TGTGCCAGCAGTTCGAATGGGGCAAGTTATGGCTACACCTTC | CASSSNGASYGYTF
TRBJ1-2 | TRBV6-5 | - | TGTGCCAGCAGATCAAGCCACAGTGATGGCTACACCTTC | CASRSSHSDGYTF
TRBJ1-1 | TRBV19 | - | TGTGCCAGTAGGGCAGCAGGCACTGAAGCTTTCTTT | CASRAAGTEAFF
TRBJ2-7 | TRBV28 | - | TGTGCCAGCAGTCTCGACAGCCTAGTCTACGAGCAGTACTTC | CASSLDSLVYEQYF
TRBJ2-3 | TRBV27 | - | TGTGCCAGTAGGGGGGGACTGGATACGCAGTATTTT | CASRGGLDTQYF
TRBJ1-6 | TRBV7-9 | - | TGTGCCAGCGGATCCGATAGGGGTCCCCTCCACTTT | CASGSDRGPLHF
TRBJ1-6 | TRBV28 | TRBD1 | TGTGCCAGCAGTCCACAGGGGCAGGGAAAATCACCCCTCCACTTT | CASSPQGQGKSPLHF
TRBJ1-2 | TRBV4-1 | TRBD1 | TGCGCCAGCAGCCAAGAAAGACAGGGCCGAGGCTACACCTTC | CASSQERQGRGYTF
TRBJ2-1 | TRBV14 | TRBD1 | TGTGCCAGCAGCCAAGGGATCAGAAAGGGGGCCTCGGGCAATGAGCAGTTCTTC | CASSQGIRKGASGNEQFF
TRBJ1-4 | TRBV19 | - | TGTGCCAGTAGGACCTCCCCCGGGGTTAGAAATGAAAAACTGTTTTTT | CASRTSPGVRNEKLFF
TRBJ1-2 | TRBV6-2/TRBV6-3 | - | TGTGCCAGCAGTTACCGCAGTTTTAACTATGGCTACACCTTC | CASSYRSFNYGYTF
TRBJ1-1 | TRBV7-9 | - | TGTGCCAGCAGCCCGACGAACAGGGACACTGAAGCTTTCTTT | CASSPTNRDTEAFF